This T cell receptor beta chain comes out of a study of shared clonotypes between healthy human individuals. Produced via immunoSEQ multiplex PCR; TCRdb's table is partial and in-frame only. The table has 2 million to 2.5 million clones, over 90% seen once. Germline V gene lookup returns CDR1 SGHRS and CDR2 YFSETQ. CDR3 length: 15 residues. With 4 bases clipped from V and 6 bases from J, the junction kept 4 bases outside the gene matches. Sequenced input: naive CD4+ T cells from PBMCs. Documented subset: CD45RA+ positively selected. The TCR sequence derives from a man between 18 and 35 years old in good health. Some clones in this sample may be carry-over from other donors' samples. The V gene is TRBV5-1, the J gene TRBJ2-2, with TRBD1 matching over 12 bases. The CDR3 loop is CASSTGTGGAGELFF. In nucleotides, the CDR3 is TGCGCCAGCAGCACCGGGACAGGGGGCGCCGGGGAGCTGTTTTTT.